The 20 T cell receptor beta chains listed next were all sequenced from one sample in a study of blood T cell repertoires in COVID-19. Profiling relied on immunoSEQ multiplex PCR, and the TCRdb table lists in-frame clones only, not all of them. In the table there are approximately 190,000 clones, approximately 79% of which are singletons. Sequenced input: PBMCs or T cells enriched from blood (not recorded which). These receptor sequences come from a woman between 55 and 75 years old with acute COVID-19.

The chain links TRBV7-9 to TRBJ1-4; 8 nucleotides line up with TRBD1. Germline CDR1 is SEHNR and CDR2 is FQNEAQ (reference sequence). This CDR3 has 16 residues. Germline trimming cut 5 bases from V and 11 bases from J; bases unmatched to any gene: 16. The CDR3 coding sequence is TGTGCCAGCAGCGCCCGCCTGGGGCAGGGGGCCTTGAAACTGTTTTTT. Amino acid sequence: CASSARLGQGALKLFF.

This chain uses TRBV19 with TRBJ2-3; 8 positions agree with TRBD2. From germline, CDR1 is LNHDA and CDR2 SQIVND (reference sequence). This CDR3 has 15 amino acids. The trim removed 3 bases at V and 3 bases at J, leaving 5 bases unmatched. CDR3 residues: CASSMGSGTTDTQYF. CDR3 nucleotides: TGTGCCAGTAGTATGGGTAGCGGGACTACAGATACGCAGTATTTT. The variable domain in full, completed from reference TRBV19 and TRBJ2-3, reads DGGITQSPKYLFRKEGQNVTLSCEQNLNHDAMYWYRQDPGQGLRLIYYSQIVNDFQKGDIAEGYSVSREKKESFPLTVTSAQKNPTAFYLCASSMGSGTTDTQYFGPGTRLTVL.

The chain combines TRBV3-1 (or the pseudogene TRBV3-2) with TRBJ2-5; perhaps TRBD2 as D (6 bases). Trimming shortened V by 4 bases and J by 5 bases, and 8 bases separated the two germline ends. This CDR3 comprises 12 residues. CDR1 and CDR2 from the germline V gene are LGHDT and YNNKEL (reference sequence). The CDR3 sequence is CASSRGEETQYF. The CDR3 DNA reads TGTGCCAGCAGCCGCGGGGAGGAGACCCAGTACTTC.

This chain uses TRBV9 with TRBJ2-5, with D maybe TRBD2 (6 bases). The V end lost 0 bases, the J end lost 5 bases, and 11 bases lay between the germline ends. This CDR3 is 14 amino acids long. Germline loops: CDR1 SGDLS, CDR2 YYNGEE. CDR3: CASSVAGSRETQYF. The CDR3 DNA is TGTGCCAGCAGCGTAGCCGGGAGCAGGGAGACCCAGTACTTC.

J is TRBJ1-2 and V is TRBV10-3; 7 nucleotides agree with TRBD1. The CDR3 has 14 residues. Germline V gene data show CDR1 as ENHRY and CDR2 as SYGVKD. V shed 8 bases and J 8 bases; nucleotides not matched to a gene: 14. This CDR3 reads CAIGGDDRVWGYTF. In DNA, the CDR3 is TGTGCCATCGGAGGGGATGACAGGGTTTGGGGCTACACCTTC.

V gene TRBV29-1 combines with J gene TRBJ1-2, with 9 bases fitting TRBD1. CDR1 SQVTM and CDR2 ANQGSEA come from the germline V gene. The CDR3 has 15 amino acids. Trimming took 1 base from V and 8 from J; bases not matched to a gene: 11. The CDR3 is CSVEGNLGQGGGYTF. Written as DNA, the CDR3 is TGCAGCGTTGAAGGTAACCTGGGACAGGGTGGAGGCTACACCTTC.

The chain uses TRBV4-1 and TRBJ2-2; a weak D match, TRBD1 (6 bases). The length of the CDR3 is 15 residues. Germline V gives CDR1 MGHRA, CDR2 YSYEKL. Trimming took off 1 base at V and 4 bases at J, with 10 bases between the two ends. CDR3 protein: CASSQGGPATGELFF. In DNA form, the CDR3 reads TGCGCCAGCAGCCAAGGGGGGCCGGCCACCGGGGAGCTGTTTTTT.

The chain recombines TRBV27 with TRBJ2-1; weak D call: TRBD2 (5 bases). The CDR3 spans 18 residues. The germline V and J ends were trimmed by 2 bases and 4 bases, with 21 bases remaining between them. Germline lookup yields CDR1 MNHEY and CDR2 SMNVEV (reference sequence). The CDR3 DNA follows: TGTGCCAGCAGTTTACTATCAGCAGCGGCCAGAGGGTACAATGAGCAGTTCTTC. Its translation is CASSLLSAAARGYNEQFF.

J is TRBJ2-1 and V is TRBV18; maybe TRBD2 (5 bases). The CDR3 totals 14 residues. From germline, CDR1 is KGHSH and CDR2 LQKENI. Trimming left V 4 bases short and J 2 bases short, with 9 bases between. The CDR3 DNA reads TGTGCCAGCTCACGAGGGCCGCCCTACAATGAGCAGTTCTTC. Protein sequence: CASSRGPPYNEQFF. The variable domain in full, with the rest retrieved from reference TRBV18 and TRBJ2-1, is NAGVMQNPRHLVRRRGQEARLRCSPMKGHSHVYWYRQLPEEGLKFMVYLQKENIIDESGMPKERFSAEFPKEGPSILRIQQVVRGDSAAYFCASSRGPPYNEQFFGPGTRLTVL.

This clone was counted once. The rearrangement joins TRBV5-1 to TRBJ2-5; D possibly corresponds to TRBD1 (5 bases). The germline CDR1 and CDR2 sequences are SGHRS and YFSETQ. This CDR3 is 14 amino acids long. The V and J ends lost 4 bases and 0 bases respectively, with 10 bases between them. The CDR3 sequence is CASSPSRDQETQYF. The CDR3 region has the DNA TGCGCCAGCAGCCCCAGCAGGGACCAAGAGACCCAGTACTTC.

The rearrangement links TRBV7-2 to TRBJ2-3; D is possibly TRBD1 (6 bases). The CDR3 has 16 amino acids. V shed 7 bases and J shed 3 bases, with 20 bases lying between them. Germline CDR1 and CDR2: SGHTA and FQGNSA. CDR3 nucleotides: TGTGCCAGCATCCCAATCCGAGGGGGTCCTACAGATACGCAGTATTTT. It codes for CASIPIRGGPTDTQYF.

The chain recombines TRBV10-1 with TRBJ2-5; no definite D call. Per germline, CDR1 WNHNN and CDR2 SYGVQD (reference sequence). V dropped 2 bases and J dropped 5 bases, with 12 bases sitting between them. The CDR3 runs to 14 residues. CDR3 DNA: TGCGCCAGCAGTGAGGCAATAGCTGGGGAGACCCAGTACTTC. As protein: CASSEAIAGETQYF.

The V and J genes are TRBV25-1 and TRBJ1-3; D call uncertain. V was cut by 7 bases and J by 0 bases, with 7 bases left in between. The CDR3 is 13 amino acids. Germline loops: CDR1 MGHDK, CDR2 SYGVNS. The CDR3 sequence: CASIDNSGNTIYF. CDR3 bases: TGTGCCAGCATCGACAACTCTGGAAACACCATATATTTT.

The CDR3 nucleotides are TGTGCCAGCAGCTTAAATCGCCGACAGAACAATGAGCAGTTCTTC. This gives the protein CASSLNRRQNNEQFF. The chain recombines TRBV7-9 with TRBJ2-1; maybe TRBD1 (5 bases). Germline CDR1 and CDR2: SEHNR and FQNEAQ (reference sequence). This CDR3 spans 15 amino acids. V lost 2 bases and J lost 5, with 13 bases in between.

This sequence joins TRBV4-3 and TRBJ1-4; possibly TRBD1 for D (5 bases). Germline values: CDR1 LGHNA, CDR2 YSLEER. Trimming took 4 bases from V and 3 from J, leaving 9 bases between them. This CDR3 spans 14 amino acids. In DNA, the CDR3 is TGCGCCAGCAGCCCGGGGGTTTCTAATGAAAAACTGTTTTTT. This sequence encodes CASSPGVSNEKLFF.

This clone has more than one count but fewer than ten. V gene TRBV3-1 (or the pseudogene TRBV3-2) combines with J gene TRBJ2-7, with D maybe TRBD1 (6 bases). V gave up 4 bases and J gave up 0 bases, with 10 bases separating them. This CDR3 comprises 14 residues. The germline gives CDR1 LGHDT, CDR2 YNNKEL (reference sequence). CDR3 amino acids: CASSPDRHSYEQYF. CDR3 DNA sequence: TGTGCCAGCAGCCCGGACAGACACTCCTACGAGCAGTACTTC.

This chain uses TRBV6-6 with TRBJ2-3, with TRBD2 matching 9 bases. This CDR3 is 16 amino acids long. The V gene's germline CDR1 is MNHNY and CDR2 SVGAGI (reference sequence). V was pared by 5 bases and J by 2 bases, with 8 bases of the junction left unmatched. The CDR3 is CASSHGLAPSTDTQYF. For the CDR3, the DNA is TGTGCCAGCAGTCACGGACTAGCGCCTTCCACAGATACGCAGTATTTT.

V is TRBV7-9 and J is TRBJ2-3, with no clear D. The germline V gene has CDR1 SEHNR and CDR2 FQNEAQ (reference sequence). The CDR3 length is 15 residues. V lost 2 bases and J lost 4, with 13 bases in between. DNA of the CDR3: TGTGCCAGCAGCTTAAGCGCCCCCCCGGCAGATACGCAGTATTTT. This encodes CASSLSAPPADTQYF.

The chain carries TRBV7-2 and TRBJ1-5; D is uncertain. Trimming left V 8 bases short and J 3 bases short, with 11 bases between. CDR1 is SGHTA, CDR2 FQGNSA, per germline. CDR3 length equals 13 residues. CDR3 in amino acids: CASAGGFNQPQHF. As DNA, the CDR3 is TGTGCCAGCGCCGGAGGGTTCAATCAGCCCCAGCATTTT.

This chain joins TRBV24-1 and TRBJ1-5, with D uncertain. Germline-derived CDR1 and CDR2 are KGHDR and SFDVKD. V lost 5 bases, J lost 2 bases, and 9 bases lay in between. This CDR3 region has 14 residues. The CDR3 protein is CATSATSGNQPQHF. Here the CDR3 DNA reads TGTGCCACCAGTGCCACTAGCGGCAATCAGCCCCAGCATTTT.